This T cell receptor beta chain was sequenced for a study of blood T cell repertoires in COVID-19 (dated by TCRdb to 2018 to 2021). With regard to the full study: The collaborator samples originated in the United States, Italy and Spain and spanned the acute and convalescent phases of COVID-19. The prospective study material was composed of cDNA or gDNA derived from T cells, B-cell-depleted T cells, or PBMCs. Sample metadata almost always included a de-identified subject ID, COVID-19 status, age in years and sex. The dataset comprised deeply sampled blood TCRbeta repertoires from subjects exposed to, actively infected with, or recovered from COVID-19. HLA class I and class II types, where available, came from metadata supplied by the sample provider rather than from assay-based typing. The repertoires were released in a freely available public database meant as a resource for research on the immune response to SARS-CoV-2. Samples came from the ongoing ImmuneRACE study (first 160 participants) plus 1,254 subjects from 6 global collaborators. What the study reported, not specific to this receptor: How much clinical and demographic metadata was included differed by source and by participant, and the metadata was provided uncurated.

TCRbeta CDR3 regions were amplified from genomic DNA using the immunoSEQ Assay, a bias-controlled multiplex PCR. The authors' analysis ran thus. Within the assay, amplification of reference gene primers was used to estimate how many nucleated cells each sample contained. To quantify the absolute abundance of each unique TCRbeta CDR3 rearrangement, sequence reads were collapsed and filtered. For each sample, productive Simpson clonality was calculated as the square root of Simpson's diversity index over productive rearrangements. Held by TCRdb, this immuneACCESS table contains in-frame sequences only and omits some clones. Under half of the omission traces to an unresolved V gene where checked; the cause of the rest is unknown. V, J and clone size derive from that table, while D and trimming were established from the DNA sequence. This sample is represented by about 170,000 clones; around nine tenths of them were singletons. Jointly, the top ten make up about 2.1% of the sample.

A second Seattle source provided samples from volunteer blood donors who had recovered from COVID-19. Collaborating institutions collected whole blood in K2EDTA tubes following their own protocols. For TCRbeta analysis, collaborator samples were shipped as frozen whole blood, as isolated PBMCs, or as DNA extracted from either sample type. Note on this clone: Its binding antigen is unknown. No base-level quality is on record; no much larger clone is a single base apart.

Including cysteine and phenylalanine, the CDR3 has 15 amino acids. The sequence is cut down to CDR3 DNA, 45 bases in frame from base 1. The germline V gene (reference sequence) gives CDR1 as MNHEY and CDR2 as SMNVEV. V is pared back by 7 bases and J by 0 bases, with 13 bases lying between the germline termini. The chain links TRBV27 with TRBJ2-1, with TRBD2 perhaps the D gene, on 6 matching bases. The sample taken for sequencing was peripheral blood. This TCR derives from a man aged 50 to 60 who had recovered from COVID-19. CDR3 region: CASKPARGSYNEQFF. The DNA reads TGTGCCAGCAAACCCGCGCGGGGCTCCTACAATGAGCAGTTCTTC.